A single sample is the source of the 3 T cell receptor beta chains below, sequenced in a study of blood T cells in healthy people across ages. The second PCR ran roughly 7 to 12 cycles with a sample-barcoded 5' primer and J-beta primers. Each CDR3 protein is one row after TCRdb ran MiXCR on the 5' RACE reads. The table includes roughly 800,000 distinct CDR3 sequences, 58% detected once. Sequencing was carried out using blood. Every receptor here comes from a young man in good health.

V gene TRBV28 combines with J gene TRBJ2-4; D is unresolved. Near its end, the DNA agrees better with TRBJ2-7, so the J call may be wrong. CDR1 and CDR2 (germline): MDHEN, SYDVKM. The CDR3 has 11 residues. CDR3 protein: CASSDMYEQYF. The CDR3 nucleotides read TGTGCCAGCAGTGATATGTACGAGCAGTACTTC.

This rearrangement joins TRBV11-1 to TRBJ2-7, with 7 bases lining up with TRBD1. The J call is uncertain, as TRBJ2-5 better fits the DNA end. This CDR3 spans 16 amino acids. Germline V gene data show CDR1 as SGHAT and CDR2 as FQDESV (reference sequence). This CDR3 is CASSLERQGYGETQYF. DNA for the CDR3: TGTGCCAGCAGCTTAGAAAGACAGGGCTATGGTGAGACCCAGTACTTC.

The chain couples TRBV5-1 to TRBJ2-3; D perhaps matches TRBD1 (5 bases). The CDR3 totals 16 residues. V gave up 1 base and J gave up 2 bases, with 14 bases separating them. CDR1 and CDR2 (germline): SGHRS, YFSETQ. The chain's CDR3 is CASSLNGHYITDTQYF. CDR3 coding DNA: TGCGCCAGCAGCTTGAACGGACACTACATCACAGATACGCAGTATTTT.